This T cell receptor beta chain was documented in a study of radiotherapy plus CTLA-4 blockade in lung cancer (dated by TCRdb to about 2018). Looking at the study overall: Objective responses occurred in approximately 19% of enrolled patients, and approximately 34% achieved disease control. The paper's findings and limits, for the study overall: The strongest predictors of response were reported to be early dynamic shifts in blood T cell clones along with a rise in serum interferon-beta following radiation. After treatment with radiotherapy and ipilimumab, TCR clones that originated in tumors expanded in peripheral blood.

Library prep was done by the immunoSEQ multiplex PCR assay. The table was pulled from immuneACCESS by TCRdb, which kept in-frame rearrangements only. Such tables lose some clones; where checked, under half of the loss comes from unresolved V genes, and the rest has no known cause. Recorded for this sample are tens of thousands of clones; 70% to 80% of them occurred a single time. Less than 5.5% of the sample rests with the top ten. The study evaluated CTLA-4 blockade (ipilimumab) given together with focal radiation therapy in patients who had chemo-refractory metastatic non-small-cell lung cancer. Comment on this clone: Its antigen remains undetermined. Qualities for individual bases were not recorded, and no much larger clone is one base off.

The CDR3 starts with the cysteine, ends with the phenylalanine, and has 16 residues. Only the CDR3 DNA is retained, 48 bases long and in frame from the first base. V is pruned by 1 base and J by 3 bases, leaving 8 bases of the junction without a gene match. From a lookup of the germline V gene, CDR1 and CDR2 are SGHNT and YENEEA. The input for sequencing was peripheral blood, taken from a patient treated with radiotherapy plus ipilimumab. The rearranged segments are TRBV11-3 and TRBJ2-5; 7 of the junction bases match TRBD1. The sequence came from a human donor with non-small cell lung cancer who had a complete response to radiotherapy plus ipilimumab. The CDR3 region has the sequence CASSLGGGRVEETQYF. The DNA sequence is given as TGTGCCAGCAGCTTAGGAGGGGGCAGGGTAGAAGAGACCCAGTACTTC.